The clone carrying this T cell receptor (beta chain) rates as medium-sized (0.01 to 0.1%). Study processing details: By means of reference gene primer amplification, nucleated cell counts were estimated. TCRdb's table, derived via immunoSEQ multiplex PCR, lists solely in-frame clones and lacks some. Clone size and V and J calls were adopted from that table, with D and trimming inferred from the DNA. The repertoire consists of more than 200,000 clones, with around 88% occurring once and the leading ten covering roughly 1.4%. This specimen belongs to a study of blood T cell repertoires in COVID-19. As for the study in general: The samples span acute and convalescent COVID-19 from the United States, Italy and Spain. Sample material is recorded as cDNA or gDNA derived from T cells, B-cell-depleted T cells, or PBMCs.

Germline-derived CDR1 and CDR2 are LGHDT and YNNKEL (reference sequence). This CDR3 comprises 15 residues. V lost 1 base, J lost 0 bases, and 2 bases stayed unmatched. Sample: peripheral blood. V is TRBV3-1 (or the pseudogene TRBV3-2) and J is TRBJ2-7, with 8 bases lining up with TRBD2. This receptor was obtained from an elderly man with acute or convalescent COVID-19. CDR3 in amino acids: CASSQASGSSYEQYF. Here the CDR3 DNA reads TGTGCCAGCAGCCAAGCGAGCGGGAGCTCCTACGAGCAGTACTTC.